These T cell receptor beta chains were read from a single sample in a study of OX40 agonist ivuxolimab in advanced cancers. Profiling relied on immunoSEQ multiplex PCR, and the TCRdb table lists in-frame clones only, not all of them. The sample holds some 60,000 clones, about 90% seen once. The material was CD4+ or CD8+ T cells sorted from blood, obtained in a trial of the OX40 agonist ivuxolimab. The receptors originated from an adult with an advanced solid tumor such as melanoma, head and neck, liver or kidney cancer. The CDR3 runs from the conserved cysteine through the conserved F or W. A D gene is named only where the DNA matches it firmly. Expanded clones get a size class; other rows say once, few or many, or leave the size out.

clone_size	j_call	v_call	d_call	cdr3_nt	cdr3_aa
.	TRBJ2-1	TRBV9	TRBD2	TGTGCCAGCAGCGCGACTAGCGGGAGTGTCAATGAGCAGTTCTTC	CASSATSGSVNEQFF
.	TRBJ1-1	TRBV4-3	.	TGCGCCAGCAGCCAACAGGGACCGAACACTGAAGCTTTCTTT	CASSQQGPNTEAFF
once	TRBJ2-1	TRBV7-2	TRBD1	TGTGCCAGCGGCCGGGACAGGGGATTCAATGAGCAGTTCTTC	CASGRDRGFNEQFF
.	TRBJ2-7	TRBV28	TRBD2	TGTGCCAGCAGTCCCCCTAGCGGGAGTAATTACGAGCAGTACTTC	CASSPPSGSNYEQYF
.	TRBJ2-7	TRBV28	TRBD2	TGTGCCAGCAGTTTCCCAGCGGGAGGGCCCTACGAGCAGTACTTC	CASSFPAGGPYEQYF
.	TRBJ2-3	TRBV5-1	.	TGCGCCAGCAGCTTGGCCCTCGGTTGGGCAGGGAAGGCAGATACGCAGTATTTT	CASSLALGWAGKADTQYF
.	TRBJ2-3	TRBV18	.	TGTGCCAGCTCACCTCCGACAGTGGGGCCAGATACGCAGTATTTT	CASSPPTVGPDTQYF
.	TRBJ1-4	TRBV7-8	.	TGTGCCAGCAGCTTATATCAGAAAGCTTCAACTAATGAAAAACTGTTTTTT	CASSLYQKASTNEKLFF
.	TRBJ2-1	TRBV11-1	TRBD2	TGTGCCAGCAGCCCACGACTAGCGGGATTTGAGCAGTTCTTC	CASSPRLAGFEQFF
few	TRBJ1-3	TRBV4-3	.	TGCGCCAGCAGCCTATCCAGGGGTTGGTCTTCTGGAAACACCATATATTTT	CASSLSRGWSSGNTIYF
.	TRBJ2-7	TRBV4-2	TRBD2	TGTGCCAGCAGCCAAGGGGCTAGCGGGTCCTACGAGCAGTACTTC	CASSQGASGSYEQYF
.	TRBJ2-2	TRBV19	.	TGTGCCAGTAGTAAAACAGGGTACACCGGGGAGCTGTTTTTT	CASSKTGYTGELFF
.	TRBJ1-1	TRBV5-1	.	TGCGCCAGCAGCACACAGGGTAACACTGAAGCTTTCTTT	CASSTQGNTEAFF
.	TRBJ2-7	TRBV4-1	.	TGCGCCAGCAGCCAAGATCAGGCCCAGCGGGTCTACGAGCAGTACTTC	CASSQDQAQRVYEQYF
.	TRBJ2-1	TRBV7-2	.	TGTGCCAGCAGCCCTAGGCCGGGCCCAGGGGAAGAGCAGTTCTTC	CASSPRPGPGEEQFF
.	TRBJ2-1	TRBV19	TRBD2	TGTGCCAGTACGCTAGCGGGATATAATGAGCAGTTCTTC	CASTLAGYNEQFF
.	TRBJ1-4	TRBV4-3	TRBD1	TGCGCCAGCAGCCAAGATCCGGGGACAGGAGAAAAACTGTTTTTT	CASSQDPGTGEKLFF
.	TRBJ1-4	TRBV5-1	.	TGCGCCAGCAGCCTGGAGGGGGTCGCTAATGAAAAACTGTTTTTT	CASSLEGVANEKLFF
.	TRBJ2-7	TRBV6-5	.	TGTGCCAGCAGTATCCAGGTCTCCTACGAGCAGTACTTC	CASSIQVSYEQYF
.	TRBJ1-5	TRBV28	.	TGTGCCAGCCTGACCCGGACGGATCAGCCCCAGCATTTT	CASLTRTDQPQHF
.	TRBJ2-3	TRBV7-3	TRBD2	TGTGCCAGCAGCTCTCGGGCGGGAGTGACAGATACGCAGTATTTT	CASSSRAGVTDTQYF
.	TRBJ1-1	TRBV7-3	.	TGTGCCAGCAGCTTAGAGCCGGGCCGGGGCACTGAAGCTTTCTTT	CASSLEPGRGTEAFF
once	TRBJ2-7	TRBV18	.	TGTGCCAGCTCACCAAGGGGTGGGGAGCAGTACTTC	CASSPRGGEQYF
.	TRBJ2-1	TRBV19	.	TGTGCCATTTCAAGGGGGAACTCCTACAATGAGCAGTTCTTC	CAISRGNSYNEQFF
.	TRBJ1-4	TRBV5-1	TRBD1	TGCGCCAGCAGCCCGGGACAGGGAGGGAAACTGTTTTTT	CASSPGQGGKLFF
once	TRBJ2-5	TRBV20-1	.	TGCAGTGCTAGCATCCAAGAGACCCAGTACTTC	CSASIQETQYF
.	TRBJ2-3	TRBV5-1	TRBD2	TGCGCCAGCAGCTTGTTAGGGAGGGCTACAGATACGCAGTATTTT	CASSLLGRATDTQYF
.	TRBJ2-5	TRBV2	TRBD1	TGTGCCAGCAGTGAAAGGACAGGGAATCGAGAGACCCAGTACTTC	CASSERTGNRETQYF
.	TRBJ2-4	TRBV21-1	.	TGTGCCAGCAGCAAAGCTTCCCGGGGCGGGAGAGACCTAGCCAAAAACATTCAGTACTTC	CASSKASRGGRDLAKNIQYF
.	TRBJ2-3	TRBV7-3	TRBD1	TGTGCCAGCAGCAGCAATCGGGACAGGGGATATACGCAGTATTTT	CASSSNRDRGYTQYF
.	TRBJ2-1	TRBV18	.	TGTGCCAGCTCACCACAAGACGGGTACAATGAGCAGTTCTTC	CASSPQDGYNEQFF
once	TRBJ2-1	TRBV7-2	.	TGTGCCAGCAGCCAACGAAGCTCCTACAATGAGCAGTTCTTC	CASSQRSSYNEQFF
once	TRBJ1-1	TRBV6-1	TRBD1	TGTGCCAGCACGGGACAGGGGGCACTGAACACTGAAGCTTTCTTT	CASTGQGALNTEAFF
.	TRBJ2-7	TRBV6-5	TRBD1	TGTGCCAGCAGTTCAACCGGGACAGCCACCTACGAGCAGTACTTC	CASSSTGTATYEQYF
.	TRBJ2-1	TRBV5-1	.	TGCGCCAGCAGCTCCTCCGGGACCGCCTCCTACAATGAGCAGTTCTTC	CASSSSGTASYNEQFF
once	TRBJ2-7	TRBV6-6	.	TGTGCCAGCAGTTACTCAGAGAGCAACTACGAGCAGTACTTC	CASSYSESNYEQYF
once	TRBJ1-3	TRBV2	TRBD1	TGTGCCAGCAGTGAATTTACAGGGGTCGGAAACACCATATATTTT	CASSEFTGVGNTIYF
.	TRBJ2-1	TRBV7-9	.	TGTGCCAGCTTTCAAGATGAGCAGTTCTTC	CASFQDEQFF
.	TRBJ1-2	TRBV7-3	.	TGTGCCAGCAGCCCCACTGGGGGAATCGGCTACACCTTC	CASSPTGGIGYTF
.	TRBJ2-2	TRBV30	.	TGTGCCTGGAGTGAAGGGTCCGCCGGGGAGCTGTTTTTT	CAWSEGSAGELFF
.	TRBJ2-1	TRBV5-1	.	TGCGCCAGCAGCCCCGGGGCTTCATCCTACAATGAGCAGTTCTTC	CASSPGASSYNEQFF
.	TRBJ1-5	TRBV5-8	.	TGTGCCAGCAGCTCCCTGGGAAGGCATCAGCCCCAGCATTTT	CASSSLGRHQPQHF
.	TRBJ2-5	TRBV5-1	.	TGCGCCAGCAGCCCGGGAAGTAAGACCCAGTACTTC	CASSPGSKTQYF
.	TRBJ1-2	TRBV20-1	.	TGCAGTAGCACTCGGGCCTATGGCTACACCTTC	CSSTRAYGYTF
.	TRBJ2-2	TRBV5-1	.	TGCGCCAGCAGCTTGATTAGCCCTTGGACCGGGGAGCTGTTTTTT	CASSLISPWTGELFF
.	TRBJ2-7	TRBV5-1	TRBD1	TGCGCCAGCAGCACAGGGACAGAGAACTACGAGCAGTACTTC	CASSTGTENYEQYF
once	TRBJ1-2	TRBV7-2	.	TGTGCCAGCAGCTTAGAAAGGGGTCCGGGGGGCTACACCTTC	CASSLERGPGGYTF
.	TRBJ1-3	TRBV28	.	TGTGCCAGCAGCGCGGGAGGGGGGCAAAGAAACACCATATATTTT	CASSAGGGQRNTIYF
once	TRBJ2-1	TRBV18	TRBD2	TGTGCCAGCTCACCTAAGGCGGGAGGAAGCAATGAGCAGTTCTTC	CASSPKAGGSNEQFF
.	TRBJ1-5	TRBV7-6	.	TGTGCCAGCAGCTTAGTAAGGGAAAAACAGCCCCAGCATTTT	CASSLVREKQPQHF